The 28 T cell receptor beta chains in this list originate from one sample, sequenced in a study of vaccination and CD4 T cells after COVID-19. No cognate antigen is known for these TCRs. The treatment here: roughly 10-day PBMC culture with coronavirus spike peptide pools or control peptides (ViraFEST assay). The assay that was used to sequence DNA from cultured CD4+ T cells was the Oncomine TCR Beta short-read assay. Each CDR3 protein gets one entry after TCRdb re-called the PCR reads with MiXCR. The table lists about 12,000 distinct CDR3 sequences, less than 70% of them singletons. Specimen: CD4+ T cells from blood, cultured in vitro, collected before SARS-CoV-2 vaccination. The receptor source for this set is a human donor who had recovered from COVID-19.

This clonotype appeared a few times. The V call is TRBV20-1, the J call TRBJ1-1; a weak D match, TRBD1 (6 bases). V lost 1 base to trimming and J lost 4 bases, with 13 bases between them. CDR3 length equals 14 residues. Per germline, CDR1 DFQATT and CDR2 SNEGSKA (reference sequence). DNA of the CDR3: TGCAGTGCTAGAGGAACCAGGGGCGGCACTGAAGCTTTCTTT. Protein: CSARGTRGGTEAFF.

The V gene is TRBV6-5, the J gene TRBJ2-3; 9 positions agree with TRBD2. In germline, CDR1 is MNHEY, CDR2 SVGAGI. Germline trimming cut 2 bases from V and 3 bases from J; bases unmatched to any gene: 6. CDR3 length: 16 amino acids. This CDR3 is CASSYEAGGPTDTQYF. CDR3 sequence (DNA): TGTGCCAGCAGTTACGAGGCGGGAGGGCCGACAGATACGCAGTATTTT.

In nucleotides, the CDR3 is TGTGCCAGTAGTGTGGGACGGACAAATTCACCCCTCCACTTT. This encodes CASSVGRTNSPLHF. The gene calls are TRBV19 and TRBJ1-6, with TRBD1 as a possible D gene (5 bases). The germline CDR1 and CDR2 sequences are LNHDA and SQIVND (reference sequence). The V end was cut by 5 bases, the J end by 7 bases, with 12 bases between. CDR3 length: 14 amino acids.

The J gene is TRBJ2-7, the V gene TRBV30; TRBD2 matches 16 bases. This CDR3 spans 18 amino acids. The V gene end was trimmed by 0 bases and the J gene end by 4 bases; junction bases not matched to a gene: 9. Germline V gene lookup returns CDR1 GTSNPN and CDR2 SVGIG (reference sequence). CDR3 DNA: TGTGCCTGGAGTGTACGCCAGGGACTAGCGGGAGGGTTTTACGAGCAGTACTTC. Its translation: CAWSVRQGLAGGFYEQYF.

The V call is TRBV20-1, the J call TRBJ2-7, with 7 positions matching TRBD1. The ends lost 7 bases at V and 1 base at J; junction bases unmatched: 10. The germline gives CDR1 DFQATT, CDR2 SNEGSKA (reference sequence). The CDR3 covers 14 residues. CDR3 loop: CSGSQQTGSYEQYF. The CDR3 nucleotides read TGCAGTGGGTCCCAGCAGACAGGGTCCTACGAGCAGTACTTC.

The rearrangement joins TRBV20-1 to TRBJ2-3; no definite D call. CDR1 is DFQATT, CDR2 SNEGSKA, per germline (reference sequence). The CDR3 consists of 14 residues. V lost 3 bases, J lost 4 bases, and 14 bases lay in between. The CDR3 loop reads CSASALAAPDTQYF. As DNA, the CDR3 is TGCAGTGCTAGTGCGTTAGCCGCACCAGATACGCAGTATTTT.

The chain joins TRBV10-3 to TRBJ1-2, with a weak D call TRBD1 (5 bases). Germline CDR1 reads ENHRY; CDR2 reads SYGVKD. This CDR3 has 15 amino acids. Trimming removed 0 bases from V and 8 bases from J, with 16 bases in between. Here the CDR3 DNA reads TGTGCCATCAGTGAGTCCAGGGACCAGCGGGGCGGCTACACCTTC. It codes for CAISESRDQRGGYTF.

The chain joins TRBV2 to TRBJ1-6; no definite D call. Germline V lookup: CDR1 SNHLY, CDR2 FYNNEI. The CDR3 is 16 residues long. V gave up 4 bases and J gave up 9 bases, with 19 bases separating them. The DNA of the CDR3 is TGTGCCAGCAGTGGCCCCGGCGCTTCGGTGGCTTCACCCCTCCACTTT. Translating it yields CASSGPGASVASPLHF.

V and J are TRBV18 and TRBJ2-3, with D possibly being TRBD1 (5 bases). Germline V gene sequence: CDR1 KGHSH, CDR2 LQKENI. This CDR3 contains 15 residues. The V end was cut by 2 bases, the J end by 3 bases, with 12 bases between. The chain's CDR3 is CASSPFVGVTDTQYF. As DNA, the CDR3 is TGTGCCAGCTCACCATTCGTAGGGGTTACAGATACGCAGTATTTT.

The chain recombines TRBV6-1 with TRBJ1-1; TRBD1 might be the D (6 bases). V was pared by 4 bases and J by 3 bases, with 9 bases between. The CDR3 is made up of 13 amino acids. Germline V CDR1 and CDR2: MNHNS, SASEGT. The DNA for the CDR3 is TGTGCCAGCAGTGTGGGGGCACACACTGAAGCTTTCTTT. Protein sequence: CASSVGAHTEAFF.

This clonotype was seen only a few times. The CDR3 region has the DNA TGTGCCAGCACTGCCCAGGACAGGAATCAGCCCCAGCATTTT. This sequence encodes CASTAQDRNQPQHF. The chain carries TRBV2 and TRBJ1-5, with 7 bases aligning to TRBD1. The CDR3 loop spans 14 amino acids. From germline, CDR1 is SNHLY and CDR2 FYNNEI. Germline trimming cut 7 bases from V and 4 bases from J; bases unmatched to any gene: 7.

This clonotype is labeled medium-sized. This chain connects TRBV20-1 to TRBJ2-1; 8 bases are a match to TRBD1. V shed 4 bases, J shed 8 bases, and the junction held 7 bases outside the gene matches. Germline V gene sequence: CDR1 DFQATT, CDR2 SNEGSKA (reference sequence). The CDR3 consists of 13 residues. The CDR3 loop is CSATRGRADEQFF. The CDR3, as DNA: TGCAGTGCTACCAGGGGGCGAGCAGATGAGCAGTTCTTC.

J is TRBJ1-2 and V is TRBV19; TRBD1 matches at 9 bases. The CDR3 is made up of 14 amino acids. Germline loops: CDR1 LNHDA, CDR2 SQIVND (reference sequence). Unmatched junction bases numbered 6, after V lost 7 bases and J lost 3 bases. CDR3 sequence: CASKGTGIYYGYTF. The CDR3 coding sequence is TGTGCCAGTAAAGGGACAGGGATTTACTATGGCTACACCTTC.

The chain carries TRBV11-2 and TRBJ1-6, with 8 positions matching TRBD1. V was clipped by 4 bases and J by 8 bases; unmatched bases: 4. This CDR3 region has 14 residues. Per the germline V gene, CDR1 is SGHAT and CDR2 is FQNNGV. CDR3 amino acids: CASSSQGGDSPLHF. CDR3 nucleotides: TGTGCCAGCAGCTCACAGGGGGGGGATTCACCCCTCCACTTT.

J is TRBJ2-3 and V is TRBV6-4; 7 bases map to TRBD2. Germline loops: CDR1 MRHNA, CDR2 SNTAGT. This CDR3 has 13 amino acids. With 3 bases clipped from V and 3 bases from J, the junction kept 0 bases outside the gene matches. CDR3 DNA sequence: TGTGCCAGCAGTGAGCGGGAGACAGATACGCAGTATTTT. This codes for CASSERETDTQYF.

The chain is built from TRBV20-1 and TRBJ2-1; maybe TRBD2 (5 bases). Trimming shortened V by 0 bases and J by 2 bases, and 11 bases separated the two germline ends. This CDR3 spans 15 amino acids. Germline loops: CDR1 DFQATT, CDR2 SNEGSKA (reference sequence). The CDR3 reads CSARDLSGTYNEQFF. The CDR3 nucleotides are TGCAGTGCTAGAGATCTAAGCGGCACCTACAATGAGCAGTTCTTC.

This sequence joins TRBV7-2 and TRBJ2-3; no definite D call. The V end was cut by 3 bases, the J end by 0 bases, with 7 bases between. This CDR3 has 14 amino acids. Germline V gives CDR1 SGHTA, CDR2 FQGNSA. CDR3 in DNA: TGTGCCAGCAGCTTCTTACCTAGCACAGATACGCAGTATTTT. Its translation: CASSFLPSTDTQYF.

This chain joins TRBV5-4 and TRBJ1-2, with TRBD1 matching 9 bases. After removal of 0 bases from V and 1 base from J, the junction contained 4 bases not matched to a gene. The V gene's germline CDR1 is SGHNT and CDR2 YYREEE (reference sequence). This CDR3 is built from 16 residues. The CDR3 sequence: CASSLARTGDNYGYTF. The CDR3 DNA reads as TGTGCCAGCAGCTTGGCCAGGACAGGGGATAACTATGGCTACACCTTC.

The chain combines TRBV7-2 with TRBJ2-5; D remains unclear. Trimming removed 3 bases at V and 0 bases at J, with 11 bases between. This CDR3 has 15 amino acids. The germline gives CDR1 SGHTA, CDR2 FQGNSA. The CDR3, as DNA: TGTGCCAGCAGCTTCGGGCAGAGATACCAAGAGACCCAGTACTTC. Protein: CASSFGQRYQETQYF.

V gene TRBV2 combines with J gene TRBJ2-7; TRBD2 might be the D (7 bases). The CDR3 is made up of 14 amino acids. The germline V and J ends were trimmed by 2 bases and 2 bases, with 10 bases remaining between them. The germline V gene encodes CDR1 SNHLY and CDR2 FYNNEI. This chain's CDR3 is CASSERGAAYEQYF. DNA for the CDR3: TGTGCCAGCAGTGAACGGGGGGCGGCCTACGAGCAGTACTTC.

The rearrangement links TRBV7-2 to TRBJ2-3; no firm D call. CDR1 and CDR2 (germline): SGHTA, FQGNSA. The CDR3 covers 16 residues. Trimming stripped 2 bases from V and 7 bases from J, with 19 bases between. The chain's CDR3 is CASSLRAGDERNTQYF. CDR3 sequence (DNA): TGTGCCAGCAGCTTACGGGCAGGCGACGAGAGGAATACGCAGTATTTT.

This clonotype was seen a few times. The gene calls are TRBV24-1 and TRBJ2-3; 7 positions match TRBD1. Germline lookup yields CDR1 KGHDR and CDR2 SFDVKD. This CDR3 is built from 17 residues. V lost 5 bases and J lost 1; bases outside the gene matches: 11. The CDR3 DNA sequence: TGTGCCACCAGTGGCAAATACCGGGACAGCCGCACAGATACGCAGTATTTT. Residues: CATSGKYRDSRTDTQYF.

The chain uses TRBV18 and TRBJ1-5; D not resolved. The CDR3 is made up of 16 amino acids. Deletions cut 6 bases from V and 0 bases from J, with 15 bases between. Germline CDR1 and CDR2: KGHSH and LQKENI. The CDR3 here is CASSPPAEYSNQPQHF. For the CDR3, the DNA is TGTGCCAGCTCCCCGCCGGCAGAGTATAGCAATCAGCCCCAGCATTTT.

CDR3 residues: CASSPTSGTQETQYF. In nucleotides, the CDR3 is TGTGCCAGCAGCCCGACTAGCGGGACTCAAGAGACCCAGTACTTC. The chain is built from TRBV3-1 and TRBJ2-5; TRBD2 agrees at 11 bases. V gave up 4 bases and J gave up 2 bases; unmatched junction bases: 3. The CDR3 covers 15 residues. Germline loops: CDR1 LGHDT, CDR2 YNNKEL (reference sequence).

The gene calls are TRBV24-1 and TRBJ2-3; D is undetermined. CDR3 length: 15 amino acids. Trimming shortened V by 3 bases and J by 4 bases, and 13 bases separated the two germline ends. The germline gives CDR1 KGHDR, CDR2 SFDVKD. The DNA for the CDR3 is TGTGCCACCAGTGATCAGTCTACAAGCCCAGATACGCAGTATTTT. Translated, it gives CATSDQSTSPDTQYF.

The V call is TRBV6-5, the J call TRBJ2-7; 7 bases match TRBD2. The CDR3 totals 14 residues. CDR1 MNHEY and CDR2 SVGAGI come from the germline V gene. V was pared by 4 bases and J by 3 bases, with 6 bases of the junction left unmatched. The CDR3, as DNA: TGTGCCAGCAGTTCGCTAGCGGAAAACTACGAGCAGTACTTC. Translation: CASSSLAENYEQYF.

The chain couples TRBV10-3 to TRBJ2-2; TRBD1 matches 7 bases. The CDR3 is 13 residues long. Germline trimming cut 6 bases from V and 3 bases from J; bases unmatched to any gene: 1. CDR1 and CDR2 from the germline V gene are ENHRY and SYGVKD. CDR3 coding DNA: TGTGCCATCAGAGGACAGGACACCGGGGAGCTGTTTTTT. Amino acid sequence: CAIRGQDTGELFF.

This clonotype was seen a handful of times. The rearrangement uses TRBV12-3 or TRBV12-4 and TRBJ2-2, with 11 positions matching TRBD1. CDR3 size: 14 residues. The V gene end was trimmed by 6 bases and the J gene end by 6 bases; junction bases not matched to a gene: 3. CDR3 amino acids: CASRGQGVSGELFF. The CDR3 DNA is TGTGCCAGCAGGGGACAGGGGGTCTCCGGGGAGCTGTTTTTT.